This T cell receptor (beta chain) was sequenced for a study of blood T cell repertoires in COVID-19. Study details: Samples taken during acute and convalescent COVID-19 were collected in the United States, Italy and Spain. T cells, B-cell-depleted T cells, or PBMCs supplied cDNA or gDNA.

Germline CDR1 SGHTA, CDR2 FQGTGA. Trimming took off 5 bases at V and 3 bases at J, with 13 bases between the two ends. This CDR3 is built from 14 residues. Clones were read by immunoSEQ multiplex PCR, and TCRdb kept only the in-frame ones, dropping some. The sample includes 90,000 or so clones, less than 85% of them seen just once. Sequencing used peripheral blood. The chain couples TRBV7-3 to TRBJ1-1; no firm D call. The clonotype comes from a human donor in a cohort sampled during active COVID-19. CDR3 DNA: TGTGCCAGCAGCGGCAGTGCGGGGTACACTGAAGCTTTCTTT. Translation gives CASSGSAGYTEAFF.